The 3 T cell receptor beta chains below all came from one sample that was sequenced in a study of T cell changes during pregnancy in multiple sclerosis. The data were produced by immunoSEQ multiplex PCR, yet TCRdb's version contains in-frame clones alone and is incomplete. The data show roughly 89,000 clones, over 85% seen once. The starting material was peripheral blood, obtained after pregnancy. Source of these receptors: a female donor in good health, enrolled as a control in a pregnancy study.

CDR3 nucleotides: TGTGCCAGCAGTCTTACTAGCGGGCAGGGTACGCAGTATTTT. Its translation: CASSLTSGQGTQYF. This rearrangement joins TRBV28 to TRBJ2-3; 9 nucleotides align to TRBD2. Germline V CDR1 and CDR2: MDHEN, SYDVKM. Trimming removed 5 bases from V and 8 bases from J; junction bases left unmatched: 8. This CDR3 spans 14 amino acids.

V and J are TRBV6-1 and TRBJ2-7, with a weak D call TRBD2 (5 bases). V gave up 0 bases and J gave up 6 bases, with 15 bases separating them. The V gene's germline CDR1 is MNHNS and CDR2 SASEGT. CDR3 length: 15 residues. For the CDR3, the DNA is TGTGCCAGCAGTGAAGCTAGCGACCCGGCCGGCGAGCAGTACTTC. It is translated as CASSEASDPAGEQYF.

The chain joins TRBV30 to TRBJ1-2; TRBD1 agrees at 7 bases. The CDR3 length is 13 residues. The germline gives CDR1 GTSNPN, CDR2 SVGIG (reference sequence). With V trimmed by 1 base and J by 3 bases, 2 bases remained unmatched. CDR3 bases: TGTGCCTGGAGTGGACAGGGCTACTATGGCTACACCTTC. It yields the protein CAWSGQGYYGYTF.